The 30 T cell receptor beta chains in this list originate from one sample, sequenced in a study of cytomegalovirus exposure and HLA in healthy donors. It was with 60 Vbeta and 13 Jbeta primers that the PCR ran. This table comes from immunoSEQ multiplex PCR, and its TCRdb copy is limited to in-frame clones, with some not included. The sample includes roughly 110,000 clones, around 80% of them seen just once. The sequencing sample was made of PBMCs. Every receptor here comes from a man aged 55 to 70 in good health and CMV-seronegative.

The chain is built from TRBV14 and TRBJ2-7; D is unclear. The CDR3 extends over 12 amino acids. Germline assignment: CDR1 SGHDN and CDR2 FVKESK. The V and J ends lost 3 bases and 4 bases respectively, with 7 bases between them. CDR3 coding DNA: TGTGCCAGCAGCCAGCGGAATTACGAGCAGTACTTC. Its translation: CASSQRNYEQYF.

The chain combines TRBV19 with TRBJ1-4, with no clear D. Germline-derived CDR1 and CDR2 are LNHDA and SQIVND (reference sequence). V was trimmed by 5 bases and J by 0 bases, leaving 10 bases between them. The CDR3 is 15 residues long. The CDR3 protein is CASSLAAATNEKLFF. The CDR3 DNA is TGTGCCAGTAGTTTGGCCGCAGCAACTAATGAAAAACTGTTTTTT.

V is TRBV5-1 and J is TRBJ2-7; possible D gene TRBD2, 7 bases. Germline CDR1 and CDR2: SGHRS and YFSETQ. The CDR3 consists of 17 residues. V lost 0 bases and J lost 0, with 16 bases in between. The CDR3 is CASSLADGGTFSYEQYF. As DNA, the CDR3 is TGCGCCAGCAGCTTGGCCGACGGGGGGACATTCTCCTACGAGCAGTACTTC.

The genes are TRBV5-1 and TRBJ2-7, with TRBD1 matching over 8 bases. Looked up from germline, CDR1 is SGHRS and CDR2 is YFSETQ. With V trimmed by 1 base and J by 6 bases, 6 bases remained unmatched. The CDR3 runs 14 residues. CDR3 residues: CASSLLQGEIEQYF. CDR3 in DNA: TGCGCCAGCAGCTTGCTACAGGGGGAAATCGAGCAGTACTTC. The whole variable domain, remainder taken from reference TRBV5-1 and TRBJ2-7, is KAGVTQTPRYLIKTRGQQVTLSCSPISGHRSVSWYQQTPGQGLQFLFEYFSETQRNKGNFPGRFSGRQFSNSRSEMNVSTLELGDSALYLCASSLLQGEIEQYFGPGTRLTVT.

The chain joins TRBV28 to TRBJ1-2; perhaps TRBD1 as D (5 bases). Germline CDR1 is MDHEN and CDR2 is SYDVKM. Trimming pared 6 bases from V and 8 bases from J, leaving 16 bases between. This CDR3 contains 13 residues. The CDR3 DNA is TGTGCCAGCAGGGGGGGGAGTATTGGGGGCTACACCTTC. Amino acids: CASRGGSIGGYTF.

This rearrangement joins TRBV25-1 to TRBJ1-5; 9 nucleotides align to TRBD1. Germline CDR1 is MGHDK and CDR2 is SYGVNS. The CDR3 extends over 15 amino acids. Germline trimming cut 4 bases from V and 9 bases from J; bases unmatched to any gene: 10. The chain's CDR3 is CASSVGTGTILPQHF. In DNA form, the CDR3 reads TGTGCCAGCAGTGTGGGGACAGGGACAATTCTGCCCCAGCATTTT.

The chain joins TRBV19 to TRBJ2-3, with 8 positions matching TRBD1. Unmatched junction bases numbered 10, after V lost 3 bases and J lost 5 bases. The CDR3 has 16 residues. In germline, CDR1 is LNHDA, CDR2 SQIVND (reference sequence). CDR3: CASSIRTGHTGDTQYF. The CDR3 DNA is TGTGCCAGTAGTATTCGGACAGGGCATACTGGAGATACGCAGTATTTT.

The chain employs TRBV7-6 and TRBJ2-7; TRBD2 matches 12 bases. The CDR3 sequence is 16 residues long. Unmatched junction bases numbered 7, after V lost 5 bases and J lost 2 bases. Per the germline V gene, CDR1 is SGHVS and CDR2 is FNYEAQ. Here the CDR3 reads CASSAKLAGGTYEQYF. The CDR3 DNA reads TGTGCCAGCAGCGCCAAACTAGCGGGGGGCACCTACGAGCAGTACTTC.

This CDR3 is CASSYRRVNTGELFF. CDR3 in DNA: TGTGCCAGCTCTTACAGGAGGGTGAACACCGGGGAGCTGTTTTTT. V usage is TRBV27 and J usage is TRBJ2-2, with D perhaps TRBD2 (6 bases). This CDR3 has 15 amino acids. Germline V gives CDR1 MNHEY, CDR2 SMNVEV (reference sequence). V gave up 8 bases and J gave up 1 base, with 14 bases separating them.

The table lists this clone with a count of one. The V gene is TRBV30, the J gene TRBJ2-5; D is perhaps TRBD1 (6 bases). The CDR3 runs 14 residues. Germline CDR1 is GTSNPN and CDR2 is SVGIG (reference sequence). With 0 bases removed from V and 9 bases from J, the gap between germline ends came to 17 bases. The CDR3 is CAWSVLGAPGAQYF. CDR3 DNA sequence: TGTGCCTGGAGTGTACTAGGGGCCCCAGGGGCCCAGTACTTC. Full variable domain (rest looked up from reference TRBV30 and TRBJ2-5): SQTIHQWPATLVQPVGSPLSLECTVEGTSNPNLYWYRQAAGRGLQLLFYSVGIGQISSEVPQNLSASRPQDRQFILSSKKLLLSDSGFYLCAWSVLGAPGAQYFGPGTRLLVL.

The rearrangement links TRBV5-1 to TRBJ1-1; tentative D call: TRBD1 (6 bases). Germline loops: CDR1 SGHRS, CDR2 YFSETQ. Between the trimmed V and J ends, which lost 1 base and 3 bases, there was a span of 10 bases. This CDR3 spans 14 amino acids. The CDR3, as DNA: TGCGCCAGCAGCTTGATTACAGGGTACACTGAAGCTTTCTTT. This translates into CASSLITGYTEAFF.

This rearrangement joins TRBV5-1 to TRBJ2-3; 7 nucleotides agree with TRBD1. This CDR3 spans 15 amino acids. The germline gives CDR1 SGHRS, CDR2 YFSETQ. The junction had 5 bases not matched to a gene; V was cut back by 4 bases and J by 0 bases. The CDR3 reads CASSGTALSTDTQYF. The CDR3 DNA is TGCGCCAGCAGCGGGACAGCCCTTAGCACAGATACGCAGTATTTT.

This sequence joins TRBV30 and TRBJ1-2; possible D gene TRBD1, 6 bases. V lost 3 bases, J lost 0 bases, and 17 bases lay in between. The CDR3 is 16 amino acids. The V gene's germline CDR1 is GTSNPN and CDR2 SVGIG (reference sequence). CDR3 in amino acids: CAWREFGQPANYGYTF. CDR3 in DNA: TGTGCCTGGAGAGAATTTGGACAGCCTGCTAACTATGGCTACACCTTC. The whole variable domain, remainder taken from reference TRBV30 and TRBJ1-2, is SQTIHQWPATLVQPVGSPLSLECTVEGTSNPNLYWYRQAAGRGLQLLFYSVGIGQISSEVPQNLSASRPQDRQFILSSKKLLLSDSGFYLCAWREFGQPANYGYTFGSGTRLTVV.

The CDR3 region is CASSISDTRSNYGYTF. Here the CDR3 DNA reads TGTGCCAGTAGTATATCGGACACGCGTTCTAACTATGGCTACACCTTC. The chain recombines TRBV19 with TRBJ1-2; D is perhaps TRBD1 (5 bases). The V end was cut by 2 bases, the J end by 0 bases, with 13 bases between. From germline, CDR1 is LNHDA and CDR2 SQIVND (reference sequence). The CDR3 contains 16 residues.

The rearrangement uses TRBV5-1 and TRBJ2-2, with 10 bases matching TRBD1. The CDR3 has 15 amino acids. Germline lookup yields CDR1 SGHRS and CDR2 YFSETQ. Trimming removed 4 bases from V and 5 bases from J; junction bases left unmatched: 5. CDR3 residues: CASSVTGGRTGELFF. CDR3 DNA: TGCGCCAGCAGCGTGACAGGGGGCAGGACCGGGGAGCTGTTTTTT. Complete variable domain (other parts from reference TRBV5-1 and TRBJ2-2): KAGVTQTPRYLIKTRGQQVTLSCSPISGHRSVSWYQQTPGQGLQFLFEYFSETQRNKGNFPGRFSGRQFSNSRSEMNVSTLELGDSALYLCASSVTGGRTGELFFGEGSRLTVL.

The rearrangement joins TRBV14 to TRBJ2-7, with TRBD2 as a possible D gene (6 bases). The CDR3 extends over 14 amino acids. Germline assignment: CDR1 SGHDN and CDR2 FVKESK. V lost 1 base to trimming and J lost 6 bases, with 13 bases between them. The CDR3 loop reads CASSQGGTFLEQYF. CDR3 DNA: TGTGCCAGCAGCCAAGGAGGGACTTTTCTCGAGCAGTACTTC.

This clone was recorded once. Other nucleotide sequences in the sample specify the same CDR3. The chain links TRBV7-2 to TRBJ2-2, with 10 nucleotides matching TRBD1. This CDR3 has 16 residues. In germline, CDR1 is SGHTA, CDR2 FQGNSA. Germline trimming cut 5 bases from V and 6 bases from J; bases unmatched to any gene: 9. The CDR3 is CASSAPGQGRAGELFF. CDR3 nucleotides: TGTGCCAGCAGCGCCCCGGGACAGGGGCGGGCCGGGGAGCTGTTTTTT.

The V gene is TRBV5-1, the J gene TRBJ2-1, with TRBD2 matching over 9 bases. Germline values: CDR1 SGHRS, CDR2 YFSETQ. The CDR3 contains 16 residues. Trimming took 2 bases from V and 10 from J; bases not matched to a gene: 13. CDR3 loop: CASSFGTHERGDEQFF. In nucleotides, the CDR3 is TGCGCCAGCAGCTTTGGTACCCATGAGCGGGGGGACGAGCAGTTCTTC.

CDR3 sequence reads: CSVGGGWNQPQHF. The CDR3 DNA reads as TGCAGCGTTGGGGGGGGTTGGAATCAGCCCCAGCATTTT. This sequence joins TRBV29-1 and TRBJ1-5; D is possibly TRBD1 (5 bases). The V end was cut by 4 bases, the J end by 4 bases, with 11 bases between. Germline assignment: CDR1 SQVTM and CDR2 ANQGSEA. This CDR3 contains 13 residues.

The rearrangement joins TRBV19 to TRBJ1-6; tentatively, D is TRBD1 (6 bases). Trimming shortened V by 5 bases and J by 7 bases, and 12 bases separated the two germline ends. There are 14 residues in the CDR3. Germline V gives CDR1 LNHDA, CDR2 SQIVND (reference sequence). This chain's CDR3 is CASSFGTLNSPLHF. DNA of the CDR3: TGTGCCAGTAGTTTCGGGACACTAAATTCACCCCTCCACTTT.

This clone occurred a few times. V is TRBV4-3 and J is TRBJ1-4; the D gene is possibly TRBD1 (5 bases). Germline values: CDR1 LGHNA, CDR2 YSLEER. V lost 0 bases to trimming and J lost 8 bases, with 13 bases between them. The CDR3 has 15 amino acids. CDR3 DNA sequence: TGCGCCAGCAGCCAAGATCGGGGGAGAGGGGAAAAACTGTTTTTT. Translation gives CASSQDRGRGEKLFF.

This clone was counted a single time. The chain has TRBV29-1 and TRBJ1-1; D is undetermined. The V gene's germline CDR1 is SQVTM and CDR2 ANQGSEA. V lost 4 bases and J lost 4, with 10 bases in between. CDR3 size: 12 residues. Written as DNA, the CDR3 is TGCAGCGTTGGAGGGTTTAGCACTGAAGCTTTCTTT. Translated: CSVGGFSTEAFF.

Written as DNA, the CDR3 is TGCAGCGTCCCTCGGGACAGGGAACAAGAGACCCAGTACTTC. Amino acids: CSVPRDREQETQYF. V gene TRBV29-1 combines with J gene TRBJ2-5; 9 bases fit TRBD1. This CDR3 has 14 amino acids. Per germline, CDR1 SQVTM and CDR2 ANQGSEA. The junction had 7 bases not matched to a gene; V was cut back by 6 bases and J by 2 bases.

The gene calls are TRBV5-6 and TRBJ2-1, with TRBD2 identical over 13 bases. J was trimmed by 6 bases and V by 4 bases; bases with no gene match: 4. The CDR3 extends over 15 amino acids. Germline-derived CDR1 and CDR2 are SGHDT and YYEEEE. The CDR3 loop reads CASSPLAGGVNEQFF. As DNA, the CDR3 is TGTGCCAGCAGCCCACTAGCGGGGGGGGTCAATGAGCAGTTCTTC.

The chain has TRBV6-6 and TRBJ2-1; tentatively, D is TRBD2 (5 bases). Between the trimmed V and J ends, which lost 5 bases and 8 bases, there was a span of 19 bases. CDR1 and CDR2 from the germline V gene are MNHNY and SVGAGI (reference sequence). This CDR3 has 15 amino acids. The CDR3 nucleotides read TGTGCCAGCAGTAGCTTAGGTGGGAGTTATGATGAGCAGTTCTTC. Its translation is CASSSLGGSYDEQFF.

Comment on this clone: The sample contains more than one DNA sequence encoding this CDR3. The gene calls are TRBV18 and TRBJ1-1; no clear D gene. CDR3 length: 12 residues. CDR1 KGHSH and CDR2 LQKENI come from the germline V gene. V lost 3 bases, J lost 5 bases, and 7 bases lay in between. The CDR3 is CASSPRETEAFF. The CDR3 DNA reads TGTGCCAGCTCACCTCGAGAGACTGAAGCTTTCTTT.

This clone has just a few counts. The CDR3 spells CASSLAGRASPLHF. DNA for the CDR3: TGTGCCAGCAGCTTAGCGGGCAGGGCTTCACCCCTCCACTTT. The rearrangement links TRBV7-9 to TRBJ1-6; possible D gene TRBD1, 5 bases. Trimming removed 0 bases at V and 9 bases at J, with 9 bases between. Looked up from germline, CDR1 is SEHNR and CDR2 is FQNEAQ (reference sequence). The CDR3 runs to 14 residues.

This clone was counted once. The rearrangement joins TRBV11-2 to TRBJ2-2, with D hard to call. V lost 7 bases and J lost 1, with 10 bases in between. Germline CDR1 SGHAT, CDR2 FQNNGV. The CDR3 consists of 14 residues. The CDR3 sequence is CASTPSVNTGELFF. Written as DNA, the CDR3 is TGTGCCAGCACCCCTTCAGTGAACACCGGGGAGCTGTTTTTT.

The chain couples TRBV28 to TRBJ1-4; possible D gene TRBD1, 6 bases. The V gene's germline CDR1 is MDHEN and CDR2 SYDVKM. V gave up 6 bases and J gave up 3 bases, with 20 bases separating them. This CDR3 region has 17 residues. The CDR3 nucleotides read TGTGCCAGCAGGACCTGGGGCAGGGGAATGCCTAATGAAAAACTGTTTTTT. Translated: CASRTWGRGMPNEKLFF.

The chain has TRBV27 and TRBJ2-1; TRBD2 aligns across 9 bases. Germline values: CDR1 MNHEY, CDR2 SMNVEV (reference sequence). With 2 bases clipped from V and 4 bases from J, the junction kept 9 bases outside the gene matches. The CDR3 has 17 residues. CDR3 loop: CASSLNPGLADYNEQFF. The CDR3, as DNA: TGTGCCAGCAGTTTAAATCCGGGACTAGCAGATTACAATGAGCAGTTCTTC.